This is a list of T cell receptor beta chains from one sample in a study of blood T cell repertoires in COVID-19. Assay: immunoSEQ multiplex PCR; the TCRdb copy retains only in-frame clones and omits some. The table records approximately 300,000 clones, roughly 88% of them present only once. The source material was peripheral blood. All receptors derive from a human donor with COVID-19, enrolled during active disease. The donor label of this sample is uncertain. CDR3s include the opening cysteine and the closing phenylalanine or tryptophan. The D gene is left open where the match is weak. Rows give clone size only sometimes, using once, few, many, or a class for an expanded clone.

d_gene,abundance,v_gene,j_gene,CDR3nt,CDR3aa
TRBD1,-,TRBV28,TRBJ1-2,TGTGCCAGCAGTTCCTACAGGGGACAAGTCGATGGCTACACCTTC,CASSSYRGQVDGYTF
-,-,TRBV7-9,TRBJ2-7,TGTGCCAGCAGTCAAGGAACAGCCCCGAAAACACACGAGCAGTACTTC,CASSQGTAPKTHEQYF
TRBD1,-,TRBV5-1,TRBJ1-5,TGCGCCAGCAGCTGGGGACAGGGCGGCAATCAGCCCCAGCATTTT,CASSWGQGGNQPQHF
-,-,TRBV7-7,TRBJ1-1,TGTGCTAGCAGCTTAGCAGGGGACACTGAAGCTTTCTTT,CASSLAGDTEAFF
-,-,TRBV6-4,TRBJ2-1,TGTGCCAGCAGTGGGGACTCCCTCAGAGGCAATGAGCAGTTCTTC,CASSGDSLRGNEQFF
TRBD2,-,TRBV7-9,TRBJ2-7,TGTGCCAGCAGCTTGGCGCGGACTAGGAACGAGCAGTACTTC,CASSLARTRNEQYF
-,once,TRBV30,TRBJ1-3,TGTGCCTGGAGTGTAACGGGAGTCTCTGGAAACACCATATATTTT,CAWSVTGVSGNTIYF
-,-,TRBV7-9,TRBJ2-3,TGTGCCAGCAGCTCACGAGACTCCATCACAGATACGCAGTATTTT,CASSSRDSITDTQYF
TRBD1,once,TRBV5-1,TRBJ2-5,TGCGCCAGCAGCTTGACGACAGGGTTGGAGACCCAGTACTTC,CASSLTTGLETQYF
TRBD1,-,TRBV18,TRBJ2-7,TGTGCCAGCTCCCCTGGACCGGGACAGGGCCCTTACGAGCAGTACTTC,CASSPGPGQGPYEQYF
-,-,TRBV19,TRBJ2-6,TGTGCCAGTAGTTCCCAGGGGTTTGGGGCCAACGTCCTGACTTTC,CASSSQGFGANVLTF
-,-,TRBV2,TRBJ1-6,TGTGCCAGCAGAATCAGTCTGGTTAATTCACCCCTCCACTTT,CASRISLVNSPLHF
-,-,TRBV18,TRBJ1-4,TGTGCCAGCTCACCAGAGGCAGCCGGTAGAGGTGAAAAACTGTTTTTT,CASSPEAAGRGEKLFF
TRBD1,-,TRBV10-3,TRBJ1-2,TGTGCCATCAGGAGACAGGGGGAAAACTATGGCTACACCTTC,CAIRRQGENYGYTF
TRBD1,-,TRBV7-9,TRBJ2-7,TGTGCCAGCAGCCAAGGGACAGGCTACGAGCAGTACTTC,CASSQGTGYEQYF
-,-,TRBV19,TRBJ1-2,TGTGCCAGTAGTATGGGCCCCCCAGGGATGGGCTACACCTTC,CASSMGPPGMGYTF
-,few,TRBV6-5,TRBJ2-7,TGTGCCAGCAGCAACTCGGGACTCCCAGCCTACGAGCAGTACTTC,CASSNSGLPAYEQYF
TRBD1,-,TRBV28,TRBJ2-7,TGTGCCAGCAGCAGCGGGACAGGGAGGTTTGGCGAGCAGTACTTC,CASSSGTGRFGEQYF
-,once,TRBV9,TRBJ2-5,TGTGCCAGCAGCGTAGGCGGAAGAAACGGGGAGACCCAGTACTTC,CASSVGGRNGETQYF
-,-,TRBV9,TRBJ2-2,TGTGCCAGCAGCGCCTCCCTCCCGGGACTCGGGGGAACCGGGGAGCTGTTTTTT,CASSASLPGLGGTGELFF
-,-,TRBV7-9,TRBJ1-1,TGTGCCAGCAGCCGGTCTCAACGCGAGGGCGCTTTCTTT,CASSRSQREGAFF
-,-,TRBV30,TRBJ2-7,TGTGCCTGGAGTGAGGCCCTTTTCGGGGAGCAGTACTTC,CAWSEALFGEQYF
-,few,TRBV18,TRBJ2-1,TGTGCCAGCTCACCATCTAGCGTAAACAATGAGCAGTTCTTC,CASSPSSVNNEQFF
-,-,TRBV7-8,TRBJ2-5,TGTGCCAGCAGCTTATACAGGGAGGGGGAGACCCAGTACTTC,CASSLYREGETQYF
-,-,TRBV19,TRBJ1-2,TGTGCCAGTAGGGACAGCACGAACTATGGCTACACCTTC,CASRDSTNYGYTF
TRBD2,-,TRBV19,TRBJ2-7,TGTGCCAGTAGGGGGACTAGCGGGACCTACGAGCAGTACTTC,CASRGTSGTYEQYF
-,-,TRBV5-1,TRBJ2-2,TGCGCCAGCAGCTTGGATGGGACACCCACCGGGGAGCTGTTTTTT,CASSLDGTPTGELFF
TRBD1,-,TRBV5-8,TRBJ1-1,TGTGCCAGCAGACTCGGACAGGGTCCAGGTAGTACTGAAGCTTTCTTT,CASRLGQGPGSTEAFF
TRBD2,-,TRBV7-7,TRBJ2-5,TGTGCTAGCAGCTCCAGAGCGGGAGGTTCGGAGACCCAGTACTTC,CASSSRAGGSETQYF
-,-,TRBV9,TRBJ1-2,TGTGCCAGCAGCGTGATCTCCGGGAGCTATGGCTACACCTTC,CASSVISGSYGYTF
-,-,TRBV5-1,TRBJ2-1,TGCGCCAGCAGCTTCGCGGGGAATGAGCAGTTCTTC,CASSFAGNEQFF
-,-,TRBV20-1,TRBJ1-2,TGCAGTGCTAGACATACAGGCTCTTACCCTTTC,CSARHTGSYPF
-,few,TRBV2,TRBJ1-6,TGTGCCAGCAGTGTGGGGGCTGGGGATAATTCACCCCTCCACTTT,CASSVGAGDNSPLHF
TRBD1,-,TRBV19,TRBJ1-2,TGTGCCAGTAGTATCCCGACCACAGGGGGCGATCACTATGGCTACACCTTC,CASSIPTTGGDHYGYTF
-,-,TRBV4-1,TRBJ1-1,TGCGCCATCAACCCAGACACCTCCAGGGGGAACACTGAAGCTTTCTTT,CAINPDTSRGNTEAFF
TRBD1,-,TRBV29-1,TRBJ1-5,TGCAGCGTCATGAAACTAGGGACAGGGGGATTACCTAGCAATCAGCCCCAGCATTTT,CSVMKLGTGGLPSNQPQHF
-,few,TRBV5-4,TRBJ1-1,TGTGCCAGCAGCTTGGGACAGTCCTCCACTGAAGCTTTCTTT,CASSLGQSSTEAFF
TRBD1,-,TRBV19,TRBJ1-5,TGTGCCAGTAGTATACAGGGGGCTGGGGGCAATCAGCCCCAGCATTTT,CASSIQGAGGNQPQHF
TRBD1,few,TRBV9,TRBJ2-7,TGTGCCAGCAGCGACGGGACAGCCTACGAGCAGTACTTC,CASSDGTAYEQYF
-,-,TRBV7-8,TRBJ2-1,TGTGCCAGCAGCTTAAGCGATTCCGGTGAGCAGTTCTTC,CASSLSDSGEQFF
-,-,TRBV30,TRBJ1-3,TGTGCCTGGAGGGAGAGGGGGGGAAACACCATATATTTT,CAWRERGGNTIYF
TRBD2,-,TRBV5-1,TRBJ2-3,TGCGCCAGCAGCATCCTACTAGCGGGAGTAAGAGATACGCAGTATTTT,CASSILLAGVRDTQYF
TRBD1,-,TRBV11-1,TRBJ1-4,TGTGCCAGCAGCTTCGGGACAGGGAGTAGTGAAAAACTGTTTTTT,CASSFGTGSSEKLFF
TRBD1,-,TRBV10-3,TRBJ1-4,TGTGCCATCGGCCGGGACAGGGACGGGAATGAGGAACTGTTTTTT,CAIGRDRDGNEELFF
TRBD1,-,TRBV4-2,TRBJ1-6,TGTGCCAGCAGCCGAGGACAGGGAATTAACTCCTATAATTCACCCCTCCACTTT,CASSRGQGINSYNSPLHF
-,-,TRBV3-1/TRBV3-2,TRBJ1-5,TGTGCCAGCAGTCCCTCAGGTTCCCAATCAGGGCCCCAGCATTTT,CASSPSGSQSGPQHF
TRBD1,-,TRBV30,TRBJ1-5,TGTGCCTGGAGTTCGGGACAGATAAATCAGCCCCAGCATTTT,CAWSSGQINQPQHF
-,-,TRBV28,TRBJ1-2,TGTGCCAGCAGCAAAGGTGGAGGTGCCCGAGCGAACTATGGCTACACCTTC,CASSKGGGARANYGYTF
TRBD1,-,TRBV19,TRBJ1-5,TGTGCCAGTAGTATAGGCGTCTCCCGGGACAGGAGACCTTATAGCAATCAGCCCCAGCATTTT,CASSIGVSRDRRPYSNQPQHF
TRBD1,-,TRBV28,TRBJ2-6,TGTGCCAGCAGTGAACCCGGTGGACAGGGTAACGTCCTGACTTTC,CASSEPGGQGNVLTF
-,-,TRBV3-1/TRBV3-2,TRBJ2-1,TGTGCCAGCAGCCAAGAATTTGGAGCCTACAATGAGCAGTTCTTC,CASSQEFGAYNEQFF
TRBD1,-,TRBV6-5,TRBJ1-6,TGTGCCACCATCCATCCAGGGGGCTTCTCACCCCTCCACTTT,CATIHPGGFSPLHF